The text below deals with one TCR beta chain. This clonotype was counted a single time. Its antigen is not yet known. The record has no base qualities; no much larger clone is one base away. A single read is weak support. The record originates from a study of type 1 and type 2 diabetes patients (dated by TCRdb to about 2016). About the investigation overall: The cohort comprised eight or nine type 1 diabetes patients, four type 2 diabetes patients and 6 or 7 nondiabetic controls recruited in China. V gene usage was similar between approximately 20-cycle and roughly 25-cycle amplification, suggesting similar primer efficiencies and random PCR bias. The study used high-throughput sequencing to profile TCRbeta repertoires and compare individuals with type 1 diabetes, type 2 diabetes and no diabetes. Across the study, CD4+ and CD8+ T cells were positively selected from PBMCs by means of CD4 or CD8 MicroBeads on MACS columns. Type 2 diabetes patients were used as a disease comparison group for the type 1 diabetes patients. Paired-end sequencing of TCRbeta libraries was performed on Illumina HiSeq 2000 or MiSeq instruments. A total of fewer than 25 million paired-end reads was generated across the whole study.

CDR1 and CDR2 are read off the germline V gene as ENHRY and SYGVKD. V is cut by 2 bases and J by 4 bases, and the space between the germline ends is 14 bases. The CDR3 runs 15 amino acids, cysteine and phenylalanine included. Here the CDR3 DNA is all that survives: 45 bases in frame from base 1. The sequencer was an Illumina MiSeq. Genomic DNA from sorted T cell subsets served as template for TCRbeta CDR3 amplification. Multiplex PCR with 30 forward and 13 reverse primers amplified the TCRbeta CDR3 region. After the PCR products were purified with AMPure XP beads, a second PCR of around 27 cycles was run to add indices and adaptors. Before sequencing, the QIAquick Gel Extraction Kit was used to gel-purify the libraries. The study's processing was this. FLASH was used to merge the paired-end reads, and IgBLAST was used to align the reads to IMGT V, D and J germline references. Reads with below 70% alignment identity to germline references were discarded, leaving 8.5 million to 14 million reads study-wide. Following IMGT definitions, CDR3 boundaries, reading frame and productivity were assigned. Highly-expanded clones were defined as clones making up 1% or more of reads, and normalized Shannon entropy was used to measure diversity. Unpaired two-tailed t-tests were used to test group differences in Shannon entropy. TCRdb reanalyzed the raw reads on its own, using fastp at Q25 for trimming and MiXCR for clone calling, and kept in-frame beta chains. Here each entry gathers all rows of one CDR3 protein and keeps the most common genes and DNA. In this record, the V and J calls reflect TCRdb's handling and not the investigators' own analysis. In this sample the table shows 250,000 to 300,000 distinct CDR3 sequences, roughly 50% of which occur a single time. Clones ranked in the top ten supply about 13% of the sample.

All diabetic patients met standard classification criteria for type 1 or type 2 diabetes, with glucose and C-peptide assessed by WHO-recommended methods. Exclusion applied to any donor with other autoimmune diseases or infections within the previous four weeks. From each participant, ten milliliters of peripheral blood were collected. LymphoPrep density separation was used to isolate PBMCs. Here is what the overall study found, with its caveats: V and J gene usage patterns of type 2 diabetes and control samples were highly correlated, averaging around 0.97 between samples. Type 2 diabetes repertoires showed high diversity, significantly greater than type 1 diabetes repertoires in both CD4+ and CD8+ T cells. Few highly-expanded CD4+ clones, median one, were found in type 2 diabetes patients, accounting for a median roughly 4.2% of reads. Only a limited number of T2D and control samples were sequenced, so some T1D-only HECs might also appear in more T2D or control samples. The study groups were not matched for age and gender, which could bias interpretation.

What was sequenced was peripheral blood mononuclear cells (PBMCs). The receptor was isolated from a man younger than 35 with type 2 diabetes. Rearrangement joined TRBV10-3 to TRBJ1-2; the D gene is perhaps TRBD1, from 5 matching bases. CDR3 loop: CAISEHLGTTYGYTF. The DNA reads TGTGCCATCAGTGAGCATCTAGGGACTACCTATGGCTACACCTTC.